This T cell receptor (beta chain) was captured in a study of shared clonotypes between healthy human individuals. General study results and limits: How much donors shared clonotypes was expected to be affected by sequencing depth.

This CDR3 has 14 amino acids. V was cut by 4 bases and J by 2 bases, with 10 bases left in between. Germline V gene lookup returns CDR1 SGHRS and CDR2 YFSETQ. Repertoires were generated with immunoSEQ multiplex PCR, while TCRdb's copy carries only in-frame clones and drops some. The data hold a few million clones, with roughly 92% observed a single time. To note about this clone: Antigen: not known.

The clonotype comes from a man between 18 and 35 years old in good health. Some clones in this sample may be carry-over from other donors' samples. Sequencing was performed on naive CD4+ T cells from PBMCs. This sample's subset: CD45RA+ positively selected. The chain is built from TRBV5-1 and TRBJ1-5; TRBD1 is a possible D gene (6 bases). The CDR3 DNA follows: TGCGCCAGCAGCGATTCAGGGGGCAATCAGCCCCAGCATTTT. Its translation is CASSDSGGNQPQHF.